The T cell receptor (beta chain) under discussion was sequenced for a study of blood T cell repertoires in COVID-19. Study-wide context: Both acute and convalescent COVID-19 samples were obtained from the United States, Italy and Spain. T cells, B-cell-depleted T cells, or PBMCs provided the cDNA or gDNA that served as material.

In the original workflow: Reference gene primers were amplified, and this amplification served to estimate nucleated cell counts. Libraries were prepared by immunoSEQ multiplex PCR; TCRdb keeps only in-frame clonotypes and omits some of them. V, J and clone size reflect that table, while D and trimming were determined from the DNA. The sample lists over 70,000 clones, approximately 90% occurring once. V shed 2 bases, J shed 10 bases, and the junction held 24 bases outside the gene matches. Germline CDR1 is SGHRS and CDR2 is YFSETQ. The CDR3 spans 19 residues. This sequence joins TRBV5-1 and TRBJ2-1; TRBD2 aligns across 7 bases. Material for sequencing was peripheral blood. This TCR was recovered from a human donor with active COVID-19. The donor label of this sample is uncertain. The CDR3 coding sequence is TGCGCCAGCAGCTTTACTCTACCGACTAAGCGGCGGGGGTTCGAAGAGCAGTTCTTC. Its translation is CASSFTLPTKRRGFEEQFF.